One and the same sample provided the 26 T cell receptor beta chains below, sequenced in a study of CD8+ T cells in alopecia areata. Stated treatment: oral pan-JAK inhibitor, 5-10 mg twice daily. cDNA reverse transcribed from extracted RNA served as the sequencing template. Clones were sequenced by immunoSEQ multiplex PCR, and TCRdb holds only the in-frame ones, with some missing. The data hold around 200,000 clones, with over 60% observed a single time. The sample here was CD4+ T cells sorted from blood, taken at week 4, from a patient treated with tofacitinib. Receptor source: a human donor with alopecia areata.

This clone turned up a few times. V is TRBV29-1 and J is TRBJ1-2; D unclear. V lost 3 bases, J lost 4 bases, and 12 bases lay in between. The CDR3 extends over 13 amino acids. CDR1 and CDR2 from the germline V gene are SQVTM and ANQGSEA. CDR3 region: CSVEGGTTYGYTF. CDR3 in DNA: TGCAGCGTTGAGGGCGGTACCACCTATGGCTACACCTTC.

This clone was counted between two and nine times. CDR3 sequence reads: CASSHSTRNEQYF. The CDR3 DNA reads as TGCGCCAGCAGTCATTCGACGCGAAACGAGCAGTACTTC. The V call is TRBV23-1, the J call TRBJ2-7; unclear D gene. TRBV23-1 is annotated as an ORF whose role is uncertain. The CDR3 covers 13 residues. Trimming stripped 3 bases from V and 5 bases from J, with 11 bases between.

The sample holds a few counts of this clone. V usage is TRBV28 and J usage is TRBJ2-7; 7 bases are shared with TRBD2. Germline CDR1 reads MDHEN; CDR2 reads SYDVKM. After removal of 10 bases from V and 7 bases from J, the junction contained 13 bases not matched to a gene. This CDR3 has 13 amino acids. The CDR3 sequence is CATREVVRGEQYF. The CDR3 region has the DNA TGTGCCACCCGGGAGGTAGTACGGGGGGAGCAGTACTTC.

DNA for the CDR3: TGTGCCATCAGTGAGTCTGTGGGTCCTACCGAGCAGTACTTC. Protein product: CAISESVGPTEQYF. The chain recombines TRBV10-3 with TRBJ2-7; D gene unclear. The CDR3 spans 14 residues. V was clipped by 0 bases and J by 6 bases, with 12 bases between them. CDR1 ENHRY and CDR2 SYGVKD come from the germline V gene.

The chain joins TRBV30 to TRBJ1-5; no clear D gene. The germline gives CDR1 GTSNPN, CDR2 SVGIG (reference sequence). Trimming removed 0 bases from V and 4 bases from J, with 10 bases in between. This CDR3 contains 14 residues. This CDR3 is CAWSVSAQNQPQHF. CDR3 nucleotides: TGTGCCTGGAGTGTGTCCGCCCAGAATCAGCCCCAGCATTTT. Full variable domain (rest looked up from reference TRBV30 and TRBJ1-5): SQTIHQWPATLVQPVGSPLSLECTVEGTSNPNLYWYRQAAGRGLQLLFYSVGIGQISSEVPQNLSASRPQDRQFILSSKKLLLSDSGFYLCAWSVSAQNQPQHFGDGTRLSIL.

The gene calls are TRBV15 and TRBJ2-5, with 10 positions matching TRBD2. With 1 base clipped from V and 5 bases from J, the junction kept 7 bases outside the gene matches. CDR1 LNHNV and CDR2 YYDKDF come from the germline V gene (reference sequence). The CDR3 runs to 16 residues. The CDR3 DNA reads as TGTGCCACCAGCAGAGGGGTAGCGGGGGGCCGGGAGACCCAGTACTTC. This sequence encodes CATSRGVAGGRETQYF.

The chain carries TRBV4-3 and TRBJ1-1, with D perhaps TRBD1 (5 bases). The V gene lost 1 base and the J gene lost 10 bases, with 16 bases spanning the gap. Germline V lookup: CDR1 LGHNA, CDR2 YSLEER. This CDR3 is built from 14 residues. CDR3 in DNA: TGCGCCAGCAGCCAAGGAACCAGGGATTCGTCAGCTTTCTTT. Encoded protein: CASSQGTRDSSAFF.

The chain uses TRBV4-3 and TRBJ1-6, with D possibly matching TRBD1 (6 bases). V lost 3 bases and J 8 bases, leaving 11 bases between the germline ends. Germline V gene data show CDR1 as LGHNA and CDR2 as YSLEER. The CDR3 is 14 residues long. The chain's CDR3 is CASSQDSLDSPLHF. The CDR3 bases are TGCGCCAGCAGCCAGGACAGTTTAGATTCACCCCTCCACTTT.

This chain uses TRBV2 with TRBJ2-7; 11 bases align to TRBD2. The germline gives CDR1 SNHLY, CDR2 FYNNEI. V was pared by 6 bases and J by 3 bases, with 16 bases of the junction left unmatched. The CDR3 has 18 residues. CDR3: CASSRMQTSGGPIYEQYF. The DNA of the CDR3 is TGTGCCAGCAGCCGAATGCAAACTAGCGGGGGACCAATCTACGAGCAGTACTTC.

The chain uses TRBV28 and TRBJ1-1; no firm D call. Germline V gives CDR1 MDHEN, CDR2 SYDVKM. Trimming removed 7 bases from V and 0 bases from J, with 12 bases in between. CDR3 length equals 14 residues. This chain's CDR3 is CASTISSMNTEAFF. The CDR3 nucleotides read TGTGCCAGCACCATTTCCTCCATGAACACTGAAGCTTTCTTT.

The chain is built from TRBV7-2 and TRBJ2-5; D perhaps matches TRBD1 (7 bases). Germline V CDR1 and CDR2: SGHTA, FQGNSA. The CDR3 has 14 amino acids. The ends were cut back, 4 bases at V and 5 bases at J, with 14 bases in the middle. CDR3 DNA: TGTGCCAGCAGCTCTCGGCCAGGGGGGGAGACCCAGTACTTC. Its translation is CASSSRPGGETQYF.

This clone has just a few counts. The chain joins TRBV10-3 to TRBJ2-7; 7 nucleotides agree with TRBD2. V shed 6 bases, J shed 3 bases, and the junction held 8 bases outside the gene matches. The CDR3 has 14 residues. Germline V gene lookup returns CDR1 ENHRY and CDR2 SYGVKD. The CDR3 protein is CAIRGEGKIYEQYF. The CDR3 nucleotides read TGTGCCATCAGGGGGGAGGGCAAGATCTACGAGCAGTACTTC.

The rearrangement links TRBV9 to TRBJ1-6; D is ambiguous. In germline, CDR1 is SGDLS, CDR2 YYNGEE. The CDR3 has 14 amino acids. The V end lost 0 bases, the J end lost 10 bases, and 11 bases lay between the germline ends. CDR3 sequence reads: CASSVGDQQSPLHF. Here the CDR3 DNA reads TGTGCCAGCAGCGTAGGCGACCAACAGTCACCCCTCCACTTT.

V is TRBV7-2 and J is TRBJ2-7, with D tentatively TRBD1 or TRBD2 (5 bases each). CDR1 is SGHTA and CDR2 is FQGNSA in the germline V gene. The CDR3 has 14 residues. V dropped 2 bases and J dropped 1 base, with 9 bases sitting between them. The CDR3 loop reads CASSLSRESYEQYF. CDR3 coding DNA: TGTGCCAGCAGCTTAAGCAGGGAGTCCTACGAGCAGTACTTC.

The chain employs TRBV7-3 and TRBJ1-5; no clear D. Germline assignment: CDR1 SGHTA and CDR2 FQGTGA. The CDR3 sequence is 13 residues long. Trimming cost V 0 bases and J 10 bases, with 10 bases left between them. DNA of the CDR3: TGTGCCAGCAGCTTAACAGAAGGGCAACCCCAGCATTTT. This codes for CASSLTEGQPQHF. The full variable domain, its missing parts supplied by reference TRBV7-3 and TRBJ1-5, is GAGVSQTPSNKVTEKGKYVELRCDPISGHTALYWYRQSLGQGPEFLIYFQGTGAADDSGLPNDRFFAVRPEGSVSTLKIQRTERGDSAVYLCASSLTEGQPQHFGDGTRLSIL.

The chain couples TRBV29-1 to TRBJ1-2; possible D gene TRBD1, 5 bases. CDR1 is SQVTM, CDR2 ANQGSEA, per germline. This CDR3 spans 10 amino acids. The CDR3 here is CSDSNYGYTF. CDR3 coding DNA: TGCAGTGACAGTAACTATGGCTACACCTTC.

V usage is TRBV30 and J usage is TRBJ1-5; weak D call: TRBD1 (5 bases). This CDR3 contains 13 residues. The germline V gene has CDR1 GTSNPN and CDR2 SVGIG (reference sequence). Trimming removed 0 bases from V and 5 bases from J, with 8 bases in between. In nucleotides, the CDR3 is TGTGCCTGGAGTGTACGGGGCTATCAGCCCCAGCATTTT. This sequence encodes CAWSVRGYQPQHF.

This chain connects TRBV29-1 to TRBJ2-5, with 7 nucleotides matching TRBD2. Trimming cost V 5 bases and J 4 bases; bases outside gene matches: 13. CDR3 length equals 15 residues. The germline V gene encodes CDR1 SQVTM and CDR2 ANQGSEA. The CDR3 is CSVRRGVSEGETQYF. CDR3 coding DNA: TGCAGCGTTCGACGGGGGGTGAGTGAAGGAGAGACCCAGTACTTC.

For the CDR3, the DNA is TGTGCCAGCAGGTCCCGGGACAGCGCCACCGGGGAGCTGTTTTTT. Amino acids: CASRSRDSATGELFF. V is TRBV5-8 and J is TRBJ2-2; 7 bases line up with TRBD1. The V and J ends lost 5 bases and 4 bases, in that order; junction bases with no gene match: 8. The germline V gene encodes CDR1 SGHTS and CDR2 YDEGEE. The CDR3 has 15 amino acids.

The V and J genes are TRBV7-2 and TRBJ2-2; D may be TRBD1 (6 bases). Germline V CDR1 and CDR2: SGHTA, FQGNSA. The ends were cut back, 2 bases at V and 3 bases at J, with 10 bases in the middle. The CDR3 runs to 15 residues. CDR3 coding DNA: TGTGCCAGCAGCTTACTTGGGGGCCACACCGGGGAGCTGTTTTTT. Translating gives CASSLLGGHTGELFF.

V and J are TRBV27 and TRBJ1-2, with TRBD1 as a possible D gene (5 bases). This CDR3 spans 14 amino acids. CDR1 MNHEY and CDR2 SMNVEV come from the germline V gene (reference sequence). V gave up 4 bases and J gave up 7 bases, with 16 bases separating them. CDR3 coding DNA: TGTGCCAGCAGTTCAGCCCCCGGGACTTCTGGCTACACCTTC. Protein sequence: CASSSAPGTSGYTF.

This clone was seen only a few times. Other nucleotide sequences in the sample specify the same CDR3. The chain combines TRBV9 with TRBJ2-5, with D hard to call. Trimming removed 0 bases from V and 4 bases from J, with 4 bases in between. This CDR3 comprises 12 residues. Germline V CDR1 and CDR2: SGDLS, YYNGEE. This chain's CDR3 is CASSVGGETQYF. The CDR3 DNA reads TGTGCCAGCAGCGTAGGAGGAGAGACCCAGTACTTC.

DNA of the CDR3: TGTGCCTGGAGTGTCGACCCGGGGCATGGCTACACCTTC. Translated, it gives CAWSVDPGHGYTF. The chain couples TRBV30 to TRBJ1-2, with D maybe TRBD1 (5 bases). This CDR3 region has 13 residues. V was pared by 0 bases and J by 6 bases, with 11 bases between. Germline values: CDR1 GTSNPN, CDR2 SVGIG (reference sequence). Supplemented by reference TRBV30 and TRBJ1-2, the full variable domain reads SQTIHQWPATLVQPVGSPLSLECTVEGTSNPNLYWYRQAAGRGLQLLFYSVGIGQISSEVPQNLSASRPQDRQFILSSKKLLLSDSGFYLCAWSVDPGHGYTFGSGTRLTVV.

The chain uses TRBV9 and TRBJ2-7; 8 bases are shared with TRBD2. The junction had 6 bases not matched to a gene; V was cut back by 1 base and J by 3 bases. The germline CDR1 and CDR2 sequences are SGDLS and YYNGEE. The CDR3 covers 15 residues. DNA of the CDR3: TGTGCCAGCAGCGTAAGCGGGGGAACCCTCTACGAGCAGTACTTC. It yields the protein CASSVSGGTLYEQYF.

This CDR3 reads CAWSVRGQGNSPLHF. In DNA, the CDR3 is TGTGCCTGGAGTGTACGAGGGCAGGGGAACTCACCCCTCCACTTT. The chain links TRBV30 to TRBJ1-6; maybe TRBD1 (6 bases). Germline lookup yields CDR1 GTSNPN and CDR2 SVGIG (reference sequence). The CDR3 has 15 amino acids. V lost 0 bases to trimming and J lost 10 bases, with 16 bases between them. Full variable domain (outside the CDR3, taken from reference TRBV30 and TRBJ1-6): SQTIHQWPATLVQPVGSPLSLECTVEGTSNPNLYWYRQAAGRGLQLLFYSVGIGQISSEVPQNLSASRPQDRQFILSSKKLLLSDSGFYLCAWSVRGQGNSPLHFGNGTRLTVT.

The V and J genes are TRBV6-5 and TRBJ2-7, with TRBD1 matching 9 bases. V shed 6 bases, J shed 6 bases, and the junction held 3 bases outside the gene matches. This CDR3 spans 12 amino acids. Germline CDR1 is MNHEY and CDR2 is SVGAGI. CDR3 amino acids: CASSRQGGEQYF. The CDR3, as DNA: TGTGCCAGCAGCCGACAGGGGGGCGAGCAGTACTTC.